The clone carrying this T cell receptor beta chain was seen repeatedly, ten times or more. Its cognate antigen is unknown. This specimen belongs to a study of CD8 T cells in ankylosing spondylitis. Study findings and constraints: Peripheral blood samples showed relatively rare disease-linked clones, and these clones were CD8+.

MiXCR, applied by TCRdb to the 5' RACE reads, yields one record per CDR3 protein. The table includes about 280,000 distinct CDR3 sequences, 15% to 25% detected once. With V trimmed by 7 bases and J by 5 bases, 9 bases remained unmatched. The CDR3 length is 14 residues. Looked up from germline, CDR1 is SGHRS and CDR2 is YFSETQ. V gene TRBV5-1 combines with J gene TRBJ1-1, with TRBD1 identical over 9 bases. This receptor was taken from a male donor with ankylosing spondylitis or in good health (not recorded which). The sample comprised blood, either unsorted or a sorted T cell fraction (not recorded which). CDR3 residues: CASRKQGAGTEAFF. The CDR3 DNA sequence: TGCGCCAGCCGCAAACAGGGGGCTGGGACTGAAGCTTTCTTT. Full variable domain (rest looked up from reference TRBV5-1 and TRBJ1-1): KAGVTQTPRYLIKTRGQQVTLSCSPISGHRSVSWYQQTPGQGLQFLFEYFSETQRNKGNFPGRFSGRQFSNSRSEMNVSTLELGDSALYLCASRKQGAGTEAFFGQGTRLTVV.